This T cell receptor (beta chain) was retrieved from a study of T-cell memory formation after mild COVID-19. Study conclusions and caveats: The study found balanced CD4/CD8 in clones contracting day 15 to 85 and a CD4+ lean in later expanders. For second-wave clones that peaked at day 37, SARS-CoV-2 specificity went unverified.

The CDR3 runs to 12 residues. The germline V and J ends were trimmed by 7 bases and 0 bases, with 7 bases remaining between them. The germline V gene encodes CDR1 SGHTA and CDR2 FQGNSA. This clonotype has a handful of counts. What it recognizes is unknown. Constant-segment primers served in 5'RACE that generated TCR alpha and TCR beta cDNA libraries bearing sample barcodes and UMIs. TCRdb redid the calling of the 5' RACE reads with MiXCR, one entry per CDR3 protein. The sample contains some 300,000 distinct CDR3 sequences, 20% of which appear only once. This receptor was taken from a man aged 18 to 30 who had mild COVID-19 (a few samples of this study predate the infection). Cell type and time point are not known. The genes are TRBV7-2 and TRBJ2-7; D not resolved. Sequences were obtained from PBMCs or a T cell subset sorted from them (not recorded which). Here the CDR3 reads CASTSNSYEQYF. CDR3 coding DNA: TGTGCCAGCACCTCGAACTCCTACGAGCAGTACTTC.